This TCR beta chain emerged from a study of CD8+CD57+ T cells in acquired aplastic anemia. Turning to the study itself: The average for DNA from sorted CD4+ and CD8+ cells was 3.2 ug. Points from the study as a whole: Almost 30 shared CD8+ CDR3s appeared highly expressed within patients' immunodominant clones.

For CDR3 and TCR beta VDJ profiling, genomic DNA was the template used. TCRdb re-analysed the reads in MiXCR, keeping a single row per CDR3 protein. The sample has 250,000 to 350,000 distinct CDR3 sequences; around three fifths are singletons. In the case of this clonotype: Its antigen is as yet unknown.

This clonotype was sampled from a human donor with severe aplastic anemia or a healthy control (not recorded which). The sample taken for sequencing was sorted CD4+, CD8+, or CD8+CD57+ T cells (not recorded which) from PBMCs.

The CDR3 DNA reads TGTGCCAGCAGTGGGGGGACAGGGGTGGGAAAACTGTTTTTT. It yields the protein CASSGGTGVGKLFF. The chain recombines TRBV2 with TRBJ1-4; 10 bases agree with TRBD1. The germline gives CDR1 SNHLY, CDR2 FYNNEI. The CDR3 covers 14 residues. Germline trimming cut 4 bases from V and 10 bases from J; bases unmatched to any gene: 6.